This T cell receptor (beta chain) was sequenced during a study of a mutant IDH1 vaccine in newly diagnosed glioma. Study-level background: Patients received eight vaccinations in weeks 1, 3, 5, 7, 11, 15, 19, 23.

Noted time point: week 11, during vaccination. Doses consisted of 300 ug of mutant IDH1 20-mer peptide each, paired with topical imiquimod. Donors had new WHO grade 3 or 4 IDH1-mutant, ATRX-lost astrocytomas. Of note for this clone: Its antigen is currently unknown.

The method was immunoSEQ multiplex PCR; TCRdb's version includes in-frame clones alone and lacks a portion of them. The sample includes roughly 60,000 clones, under 90% seen only once; the top ten take around 3.3%. Germline-derived CDR1 and CDR2 are LGHNA and YSLEER. This CDR3 has 15 amino acids. The germline V and J ends were trimmed by 0 bases and 0 bases, with 6 bases remaining between them. The chain employs TRBV4-3 and TRBJ1-3; D perhaps matches TRBD1 (5 bases). This TCR was recovered from a man between 25 and 39 years old with glioma. The sample here was PBMCs, taken from a glioma patient whose treatment included an IDH1 peptide vaccine. The CDR3 sequence is CASSQEGVSGNTIYF. DNA for the CDR3: TGCGCCAGCAGCCAAGAGGGGGTCTCTGGAAACACCATATATTTT.